The TCR beta chain under discussion was sequenced for a study of cytomegalovirus exposure and HLA in healthy donors. Deletions cut 2 bases from V and 4 bases from J, with 9 bases between. CDR1 and CDR2 (germline): SGHKS, YYEKEE (reference sequence). The CDR3 runs to 13 residues. It was with 60 Vbeta and 13 Jbeta primers that the PCR ran. Repertoires were generated with immunoSEQ multiplex PCR, while TCRdb's copy carries only in-frame clones and drops some. The sample lists more than 50,000 clones, 70% occurring once. The sequence was collected from a woman between 55 and 75 years old in good health and CMV-seropositive. Sequences were obtained from PBMCs. This chain links TRBV5-5 with TRBJ1-1, with no clear D. This CDR3 is CASSFTSGTEAFF. CDR3 nucleotide sequence: TGTGCCAGCAGCTTTACTTCGGGCACTGAAGCTTTCTTT.